This T cell receptor beta chain was recovered during a study of PD-1 blockade in classical Hodgkin lymphoma. Findings and limits, study-wide: Although disease activity or prior therapy may be involved, causes of the repertoire differences remain undefined. It was reported that newly diagnosed patients had less baseline TCR diversity than healthy donors.

The germline gives CDR1 SGHDN, CDR2 FVKESK. The CDR3 length is 12 residues. V lost 1 base and J lost 9, with 8 bases in between. Here immunoSEQ multiplex PCR was the method, and the copy in TCRdb shows in-frame clones only, minus some. The data contain about 25,000 clones, around 68% of them singletons. Time point: cycle 4 day 1 (C4D1), after less than 7 weeks of nivolumab. Autologous stem cell transplantation was followed by relapse in every patient, and brentuximab vedotin exposure varied. Patients reached a best response of complete response, partial response or progressive disease. Note on this clone: The antigen remains undetermined.

The source is a human donor with classical Hodgkin lymphoma. The specimen was peripheral blood mononuclear cells (PBMCs), collected before the fourth cycle of nivolumab. The gene calls are TRBV14 and TRBJ2-3; D unresolved. For the CDR3, the DNA is TGTGCCAGCAGCCAAGGACCTGCCACGCAGTATTTT. Translated, it gives CASSQGPATQYF.